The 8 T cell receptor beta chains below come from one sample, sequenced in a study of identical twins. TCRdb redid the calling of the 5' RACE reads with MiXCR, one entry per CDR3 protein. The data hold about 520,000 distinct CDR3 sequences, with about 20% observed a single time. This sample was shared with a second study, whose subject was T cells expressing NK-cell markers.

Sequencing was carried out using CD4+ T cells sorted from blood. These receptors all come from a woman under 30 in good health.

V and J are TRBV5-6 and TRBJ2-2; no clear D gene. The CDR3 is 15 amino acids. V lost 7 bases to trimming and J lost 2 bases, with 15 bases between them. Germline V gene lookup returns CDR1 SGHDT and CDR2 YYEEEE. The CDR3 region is CASSDHPSNTGELFF. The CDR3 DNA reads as TGTGCCAGCTCCGATCACCCCAGTAACACCGGGGAGCTGTTTTTT.

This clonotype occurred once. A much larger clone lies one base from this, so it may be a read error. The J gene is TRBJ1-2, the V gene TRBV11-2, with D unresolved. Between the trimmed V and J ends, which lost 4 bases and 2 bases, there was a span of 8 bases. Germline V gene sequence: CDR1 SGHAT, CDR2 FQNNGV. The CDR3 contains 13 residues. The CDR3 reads CASSWRGNYGYTF. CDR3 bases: TGTGCCAGCAGCTGGCGCGGGAACTATGGCTACACCTTC.

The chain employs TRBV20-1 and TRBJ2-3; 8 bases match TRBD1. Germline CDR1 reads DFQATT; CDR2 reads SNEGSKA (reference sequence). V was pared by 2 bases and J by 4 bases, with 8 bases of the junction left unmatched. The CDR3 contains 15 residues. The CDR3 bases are TGCAGTGCTAGATTTGACAGGGGCAAGTCAGATACGCAGTATTTT. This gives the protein CSARFDRGKSDTQYF.

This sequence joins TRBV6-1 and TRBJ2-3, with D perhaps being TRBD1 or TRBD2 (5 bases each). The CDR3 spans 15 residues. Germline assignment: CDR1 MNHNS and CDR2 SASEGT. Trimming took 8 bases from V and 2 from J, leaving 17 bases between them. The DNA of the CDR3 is TGTGCCAGCCTACGGGACCCACGGGACACAGATACGCAGTATTTT. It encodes CASLRDPRDTDTQYF.

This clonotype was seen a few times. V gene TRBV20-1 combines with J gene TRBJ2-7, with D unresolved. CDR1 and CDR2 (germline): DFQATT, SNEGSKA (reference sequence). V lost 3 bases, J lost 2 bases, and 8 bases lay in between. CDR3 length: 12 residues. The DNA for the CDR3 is TGCAGTGCTAGTAGCCGGGCCTACGAGCAGTACTTC. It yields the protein CSASSRAYEQYF.

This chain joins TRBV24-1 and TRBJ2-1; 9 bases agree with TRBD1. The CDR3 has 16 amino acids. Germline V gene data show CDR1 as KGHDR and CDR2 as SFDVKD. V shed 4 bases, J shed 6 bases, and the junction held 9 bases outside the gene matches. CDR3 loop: CATSDPGQGKANEQFF. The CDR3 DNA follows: TGTGCCACCAGTGACCCTGGACAGGGGAAAGCCAATGAGCAGTTCTTC.

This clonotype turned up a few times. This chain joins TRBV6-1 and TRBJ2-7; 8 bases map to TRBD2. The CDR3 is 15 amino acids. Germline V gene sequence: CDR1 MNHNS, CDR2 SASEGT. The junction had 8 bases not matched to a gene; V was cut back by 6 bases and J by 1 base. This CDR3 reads CASSQRRLASYEQYF. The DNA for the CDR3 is TGTGCCAGCAGCCAAAGAAGACTAGCGTCCTACGAGCAGTACTTC.

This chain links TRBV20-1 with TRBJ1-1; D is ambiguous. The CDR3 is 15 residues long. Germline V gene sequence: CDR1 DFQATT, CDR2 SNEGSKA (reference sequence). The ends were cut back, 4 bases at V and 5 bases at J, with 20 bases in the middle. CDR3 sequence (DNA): TGCAGTGCTACCGGTCGAGGTCTTCATCCAACTGAAGCTTTCTTT. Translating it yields CSATGRGLHPTEAFF.